Listed here are 20 T cell receptor beta chains from one sample, sequenced in a study of shared clonotypes between healthy human individuals. The assay was immunoSEQ multiplex PCR, and TCRdb's table has in-frame clones only and misses some. The data hold about 2.3 million clones, with approximately 90% observed a single time. Sequenced material: naive CD4+ T cells from PBMCs. Subset reported: CD45RA+ positively selected. These receptor sequences come from a young man in good health. Some clones in this sample may be carry-over from other donors' samples.

Notes on this clone: This sample also contains other DNA sequences that code for the same CDR3. This sequence joins TRBV28 and TRBJ2-5; the D gene is possibly TRBD2 (6 bases). V was clipped by 2 bases and J by 2 bases, with 6 bases between them. Germline CDR1 and CDR2: MDHEN and SYDVKM. This CDR3 region has 13 residues. This chain's CDR3 is CASSLGGQETQYF. Written as DNA, the CDR3 is TGTGCCAGCAGTTTAGGAGGGCAAGAGACCCAGTACTTC.

The chain joins TRBV4-2 to TRBJ2-1, with 12 bases lining up with TRBD2. J was trimmed by 6 bases and V by 3 bases; bases with no gene match: 3. CDR1 and CDR2 from the germline V gene are LGHNA and YNFKEQ. This CDR3 region has 15 residues. CDR3 region: CASSHPSGRANEQFF. Here the CDR3 DNA reads TGTGCCAGCAGCCACCCTAGCGGGAGGGCCAATGAGCAGTTCTTC.

The rearrangement joins TRBV6-4 to TRBJ2-6; the D is unclear. Trimming removed 4 bases at V and 0 bases at J, with 4 bases between. The CDR3 has 14 residues. Per the germline V gene, CDR1 is MRHNA and CDR2 is SNTAGT. CDR3 protein: CASSAFSGANVLTF. DNA for the CDR3: TGTGCCAGCAGTGCTTTCTCTGGGGCCAACGTCCTGACTTTC.

The genes are TRBV5-1 and TRBJ1-2; D remains ambiguous. The CDR3 contains 15 residues. Germline values: CDR1 SGHRS, CDR2 YFSETQ. Trimming shortened V by 0 bases and J by 4 bases, and 13 bases separated the two germline ends. The CDR3, as DNA: TGCGCCAGCAGCTTGGACGGCGGCGGGATCTATGGCTACACCTTC. Translating it yields CASSLDGGGIYGYTF.

This chain uses TRBV5-8 with TRBJ2-1; D gene uncertain. This CDR3 has 12 amino acids. In germline, CDR1 is SGHTS, CDR2 YDEGEE. V shed 1 base and J shed 5 bases, with 4 bases lying between them. This CDR3 reads CASSLINNEQFF. The CDR3 DNA reads as TGTGCCAGCAGCTTGATAAACAATGAGCAGTTCTTC.

The chain joins TRBV6-1 to TRBJ2-1; 10 nucleotides align to TRBD1. CDR3 size: 16 residues. Trimming took 4 bases from V and 0 from J; bases not matched to a gene: 3. In germline, CDR1 is MNHNS, CDR2 SASEGT. The chain's CDR3 is CASSGQGAVSYNEQFF. The CDR3 coding sequence is TGTGCCAGCAGTGGACAGGGGGCAGTCTCCTACAATGAGCAGTTCTTC.

This chain links TRBV28 with TRBJ2-7, with TRBD2 matching over 10 bases. The germline CDR1 and CDR2 sequences are MDHEN and SYDVKM. The CDR3 covers 17 residues. With V trimmed by 3 bases and J by 0 bases, 8 bases remained unmatched. This CDR3 reads CASSFRLAGVGSYEQYF. For the CDR3, the DNA is TGTGCCAGCAGTTTCCGGCTAGCGGGAGTCGGCTCCTACGAGCAGTACTTC.

The rearrangement uses TRBV4-2 and TRBJ2-5; D possibly uses TRBD1 or TRBD2 (5 bases each). Germline CDR1 reads LGHNA; CDR2 reads YNFKEQ. V was cut by 5 bases and J by 4 bases, with 14 bases left in between. This CDR3 has 14 amino acids. This CDR3 reads CASSSSWGSETQYF. The CDR3 DNA follows: TGTGCCAGCAGCTCAAGTTGGGGGTCAGAGACCCAGTACTTC.

V usage is TRBV11-1 and J usage is TRBJ1-1; D gene uncertain. In germline, CDR1 is SGHAT, CDR2 FQDESV (reference sequence). This CDR3 has 13 amino acids. V was trimmed by 1 base and J by 2 bases, leaving 5 bases between them. The CDR3 here is CASSLDRNTEAFF. In DNA form, the CDR3 reads TGTGCCAGCAGCTTAGATCGTAACACTGAAGCTTTCTTT. The complete variable domain, with remaining parts taken from reference TRBV11-1 and TRBJ1-1, reads EAEVAQSPRYKITEKSQAVAFWCDPISGHATLYWYRQILGQGPELLVQFQDESVVDDSQLPKDRFSAERLKGVDSTLKIQPAELGDSAMYLCASSLDRNTEAFFGQGTRLTVV.

The rearrangement joins TRBV5-1 to TRBJ2-1; TRBD1 is a possible D gene (5 bases). The germline gives CDR1 SGHRS, CDR2 YFSETQ. The CDR3 loop spans 14 amino acids. V lost 4 bases and J 9 bases, leaving 17 bases between the germline ends. Here the CDR3 reads CASSQLAGPGEQFF. The CDR3 region has the DNA TGCGCCAGCAGCCAGCTGGCAGGGCCCGGTGAGCAGTTCTTC.

This chain links TRBV9 with TRBJ2-5, with TRBD2 matching 14 bases. Germline-derived CDR1 and CDR2 are SGDLS and YYNGEE. The CDR3 contains 18 residues. V dropped 4 bases and J dropped 5; count of bases not matched to a gene: 13. CDR3 in amino acids: CASSPFGGTSGRGETQYF. The CDR3 nucleotides read TGTGCCAGCAGCCCGTTTGGGGGGACTAGCGGGAGAGGGGAGACCCAGTACTTC.

In DNA, the CDR3 is TGTGCCAGCAGTTACGACAGGCAAGAGACCCAGTACTTC. It yields the protein CASSYDRQETQYF. The chain is built from TRBV28 and TRBJ2-5, with D maybe TRBD1 (6 bases). V was clipped by 4 bases and J by 2 bases, with 8 bases between them. The CDR3 length is 13 residues. CDR1 is MDHEN, CDR2 SYDVKM, per germline.

This clone is a singleton in its sample. The chain joins TRBV5-4 to TRBJ1-2; possible D gene TRBD1, 5 bases. The germline V gene encodes CDR1 SGHNT and CDR2 YYREEE (reference sequence). This CDR3 contains 17 residues. The V gene lost 1 base and the J gene lost 1 base, with 17 bases spanning the gap. The DNA for the CDR3 is TGTGCCAGCAGCTTGAAGCAGGGACGGGGGGGTAACTATGGCTACACCTTC. Its translation is CASSLKQGRGGNYGYTF.

V usage is TRBV7-8 and J usage is TRBJ2-7; D uncertain. Germline values: CDR1 SGHVS, CDR2 FQNEAQ. V was shortened by 3 bases and J by 3 bases, with 15 bases between the two germline ends. This CDR3 spans 15 amino acids. The CDR3 DNA reads TGTGCCAGCAGCTTTAGACAAACCCTGAGCTACGAGCAGTACTTC. Translated, it gives CASSFRQTLSYEQYF.

The rearrangement uses TRBV2 and TRBJ2-3; TRBD2 agrees at 7 bases. The CDR3 runs to 14 residues. Germline loops: CDR1 SNHLY, CDR2 FYNNEI. Trimming at V came to 6 bases and at J to 1 base, leaving 4 bases not matched to a gene. CDR3 amino acids: CASRYTSGTDTQYF. The CDR3 region has the DNA TGTGCCAGCAGATACACTAGCGGCACAGATACGCAGTATTTT. The full variable domain, with the rest looked up from reference TRBV2 and TRBJ2-3, is EPEVTQTPSHQVTQMGQEVILRCVPISNHLYFYWYRQILGQKVEFLVSFYNNEISEKSEIFDDQFSVERPDGSNFTLKIRSTKLEDSAMYFCASRYTSGTDTQYFGPGTRLTVL.

The chain carries TRBV2 and TRBJ1-5; 7 nucleotides align to TRBD1. The CDR3 is 15 residues long. J lost 0 bases, V lost 3 bases, and 2 bases had no gene match. The germline V gene encodes CDR1 SNHLY and CDR2 FYNNEI. This CDR3 reads CASSEGQHSNQPQHF. The CDR3 coding sequence is TGTGCCAGCAGTGAGGGACAGCATAGCAATCAGCCCCAGCATTTT.

In its sample, this clone was seen once. The chain recombines TRBV5-1 with TRBJ2-1, with D perhaps TRBD1 (5 bases). CDR3 length: 16 amino acids. Germline CDR1 reads SGHRS; CDR2 reads YFSETQ. The V end was cut by 0 bases, the J end by 4 bases, with 14 bases between. The CDR3 loop is CASSLGLLRGYNEQFF. The CDR3 DNA sequence: TGCGCCAGCAGCTTGGGTCTACTTAGGGGTTACAATGAGCAGTTCTTC.

This sequence joins TRBV5-1 and TRBJ2-7; 8 nucleotides align to TRBD2. V dropped 2 bases and J dropped 2; count of bases not matched to a gene: 15. The germline CDR1 and CDR2 sequences are SGHRS and YFSETQ. CDR3 length equals 18 residues. CDR3 sequence reads: CASSLGLAGEVGPYEQYF. CDR3 sequence (DNA): TGCGCCAGCAGCTTAGGACTAGCCGGAGAGGTTGGACCCTACGAGCAGTACTTC.

V is TRBV19 and J is TRBJ1-2, with unresolved D. The length of the CDR3 is 14 residues. CDR1 and CDR2 (germline): LNHDA, SQIVND (reference sequence). The germline V and J ends were trimmed by 4 bases and 6 bases, with 15 bases remaining between them. CDR3 sequence: CASSTPGAFHGYTF. Here the CDR3 DNA reads TGTGCCAGTAGTACCCCTGGAGCCTTTCATGGCTACACCTTC.

The chain links TRBV7-2 to TRBJ2-1; 7 nucleotides match TRBD2. The V gene's germline CDR1 is SGHTA and CDR2 FQGNSA. Trimming took 1 base from V and 6 from J; bases not matched to a gene: 9. This CDR3 spans 16 amino acids. This CDR3 is CASSLVGTTGGNEQFF. In nucleotides, the CDR3 is TGTGCCAGCAGCTTAGTAGGGACTACTGGGGGCAATGAGCAGTTCTTC.